Given below is one T cell receptor beta chain in context. At one of its ends the junction is not consistent with the germline gene, which may arise from a read error. The CDR3 covers 14 residues. The data are from a study of naive and memory T cell subsets. Amplification of ligated cDNA took four PCR rounds with SP2 and nested alpha and beta constant primers. TCRdb processed the UMI-ligation and nested PCR reads anew with MiXCR; each CDR3 protein has one entry. The sample consists of around 14,000 distinct CDR3 sequences, 4% to 6.5% of them appearing once. Described treatment: skin biopsy from PPD injection site in Mantoux-positive individual. The library had UMIs added by 3' ligation of an oligonucleotide to TCR cDNA.

The TCR sequence derives from an adult in good health. J is TRBJ1-2 and V is TRBV12-3 or TRBV12-4; the D gene is possibly TRBD1 (6 bases). The source material was skin, sampled from a tuberculin skin test site. The CDR3 sequence: CASSLVGTSYGDTF. For the CDR3, the DNA is TGTGCCAGCAGTTTAGTTGGGACATCATATGGCGACACCTTC.